This T cell receptor beta chain was observed in a study of regulatory T cells in long-lasting Graves disease. CDR3 length: 16 amino acids. The V gene's germline CDR1 is ENHRY and CDR2 SYGVKD. Arm-PCR of CDR3 regions and iRepertoire HTBI primers were used to build TCR beta libraries. One entry per CDR3 protein results from TCRdb running MiXCR on the multiplex PCR reads. The sample shows under 450,000 distinct CDR3 sequences, about 16% of them seen only once. Turning to this clonotype: At one boundary the junction diverges from the germline segment, which might be a read error.

Noted time point: newly diagnosed GD, antithyroid drugs for less than 3 months. PBMC-derived RNA was used for the TCR library. The diagnosis of Graves' disease used American Thyroid Association guidelines. This same sample was also part of a study on T cells in Graves' hyperthyroidism and ophthalmopathy. Per that study: Clinical symptoms, serum thyroxine, TRAb, thyroid ultrasound and orbital computed tomography established diagnosis.

V is TRBV10-3 and J is TRBJ2-1, with TRBD2 matching over 10 bases. The TCR comes from a woman aged 18-29 years with Graves disease. The source was peripheral blood mononuclear cells (PBMCs), collected at new diagnosis, from a patient treated with antithyroid drugs. The CDR3 spells CAISERRLAGHNEQLF. The CDR3 bases are TGTGCCATCAGTGAAAGGCGACTAGCGGGCCACAATGAGCAGCTCTTC.